The sequence of this TCR beta chain was determined in a study of blood T cell repertoires in COVID-19. Study in general: The United States, Italy and Spain were the sources of the acute and convalescent COVID-19 samples. The cDNA or gDNA used as material had been derived from T cells, B-cell-depleted T cells, or PBMCs.

The germline V and J ends were trimmed by 7 bases and 0 bases, with 12 bases remaining between them. The CDR3 is 15 amino acids. The germline V gene encodes CDR1 SGHTA and CDR2 FQGNSA. As processed by the authors: Amplification of reference gene primers was used by the study to estimate nucleated cell counts. TCRdb's table, derived via immunoSEQ multiplex PCR, lists solely in-frame clones and lacks some. The D gene and trimming were derived from the DNA, and the V and J assignments and clone size from that table. The sample holds 120,000 to 150,000 clones, around 80% seen once. Sequenced material: peripheral blood. The chain is built from TRBV7-2 and TRBJ1-4, with D maybe TRBD1 (6 bases). The TCR originated in a human donor in a cohort sampled during active COVID-19. The CDR3 DNA reads as TGTGCCAGCACCGAACAGGGAGCAACTAATGAAAAACTGTTTTTT. As protein: CASTEQGATNEKLFF.